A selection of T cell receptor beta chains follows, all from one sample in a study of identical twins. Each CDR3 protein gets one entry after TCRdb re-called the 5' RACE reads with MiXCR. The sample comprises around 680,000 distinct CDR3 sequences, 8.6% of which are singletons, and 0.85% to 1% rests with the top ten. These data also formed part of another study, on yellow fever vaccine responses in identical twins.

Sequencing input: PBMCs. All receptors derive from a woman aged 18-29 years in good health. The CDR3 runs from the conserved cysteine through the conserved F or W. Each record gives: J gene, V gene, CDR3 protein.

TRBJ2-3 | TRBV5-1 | CASSLDSRDTQYF
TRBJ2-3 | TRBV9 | CASSVTPTDTQYF
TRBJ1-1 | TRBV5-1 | CASSFSGTDEAFF
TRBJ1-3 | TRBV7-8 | CASSPPSPTIYF
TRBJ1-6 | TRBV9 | CASSPTAVYNSPLHF
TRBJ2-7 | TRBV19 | CASRDRAGGFYEQYF
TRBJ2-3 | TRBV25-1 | CASSLSVLADTQYF
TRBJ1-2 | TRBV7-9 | CASSFSGQGYGYTF
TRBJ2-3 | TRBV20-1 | CSARPRYRGRDVPDTQYF
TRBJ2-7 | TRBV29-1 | CSVEDPGEGLEQYF
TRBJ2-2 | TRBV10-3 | CAIAREGLNTGELFF
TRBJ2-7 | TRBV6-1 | CASGKTVLLYEQYF
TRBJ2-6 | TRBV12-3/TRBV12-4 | CASRWDATGANVLTF
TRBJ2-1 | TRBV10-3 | CAISDPWREGNNEQFF
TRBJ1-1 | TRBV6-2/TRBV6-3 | CASSYTGPNTEAFF
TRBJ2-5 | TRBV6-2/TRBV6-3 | CASSLGHSALFQETQYF
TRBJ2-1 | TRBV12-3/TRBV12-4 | CASSLGIGAGGHNEQFF
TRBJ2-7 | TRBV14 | CASSHRPGTSGSSYEQYF
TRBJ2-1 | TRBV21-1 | CASSTQLAGGHKLTTNEQFF
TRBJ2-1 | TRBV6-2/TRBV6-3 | CASRRIRLAGVPVENDEQFF
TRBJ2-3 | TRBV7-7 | CASSRTYNTDTQYF
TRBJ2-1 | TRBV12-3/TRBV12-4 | CASSLDRAAEQFF
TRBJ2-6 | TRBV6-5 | CASSYLIDGRVGANVLTF
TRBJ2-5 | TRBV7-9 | CASSRIQETQYF
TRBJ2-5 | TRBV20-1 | CSAARLETQYF
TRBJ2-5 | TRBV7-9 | CASSSGTSGNPGETQYF
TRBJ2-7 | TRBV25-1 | CASSDWGTGTPNSYEQYF
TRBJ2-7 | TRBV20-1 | CSARDRGGRGEQYF
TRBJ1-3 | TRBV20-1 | CSAKSRVSNTIYF
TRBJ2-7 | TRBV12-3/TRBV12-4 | CASASGGPQYF